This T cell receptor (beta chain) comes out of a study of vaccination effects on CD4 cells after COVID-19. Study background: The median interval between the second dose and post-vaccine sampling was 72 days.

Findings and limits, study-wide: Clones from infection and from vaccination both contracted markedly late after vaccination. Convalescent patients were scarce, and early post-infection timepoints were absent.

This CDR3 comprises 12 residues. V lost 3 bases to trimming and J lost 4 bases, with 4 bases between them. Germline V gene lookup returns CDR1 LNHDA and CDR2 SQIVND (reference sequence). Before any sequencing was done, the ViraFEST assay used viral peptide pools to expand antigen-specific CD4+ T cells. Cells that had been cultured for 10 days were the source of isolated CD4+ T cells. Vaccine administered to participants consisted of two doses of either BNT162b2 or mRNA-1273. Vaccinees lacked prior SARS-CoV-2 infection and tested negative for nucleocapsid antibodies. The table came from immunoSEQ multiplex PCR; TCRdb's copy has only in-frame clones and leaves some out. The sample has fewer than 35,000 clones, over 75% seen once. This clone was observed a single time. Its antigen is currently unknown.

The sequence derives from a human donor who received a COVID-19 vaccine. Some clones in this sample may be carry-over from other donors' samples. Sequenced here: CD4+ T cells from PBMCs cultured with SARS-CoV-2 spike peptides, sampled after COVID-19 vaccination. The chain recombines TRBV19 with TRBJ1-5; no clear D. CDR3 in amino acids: CASSIKNQPQHF. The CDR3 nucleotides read TGTGCCAGTAGTATTAAAAATCAGCCCCAGCATTTT.